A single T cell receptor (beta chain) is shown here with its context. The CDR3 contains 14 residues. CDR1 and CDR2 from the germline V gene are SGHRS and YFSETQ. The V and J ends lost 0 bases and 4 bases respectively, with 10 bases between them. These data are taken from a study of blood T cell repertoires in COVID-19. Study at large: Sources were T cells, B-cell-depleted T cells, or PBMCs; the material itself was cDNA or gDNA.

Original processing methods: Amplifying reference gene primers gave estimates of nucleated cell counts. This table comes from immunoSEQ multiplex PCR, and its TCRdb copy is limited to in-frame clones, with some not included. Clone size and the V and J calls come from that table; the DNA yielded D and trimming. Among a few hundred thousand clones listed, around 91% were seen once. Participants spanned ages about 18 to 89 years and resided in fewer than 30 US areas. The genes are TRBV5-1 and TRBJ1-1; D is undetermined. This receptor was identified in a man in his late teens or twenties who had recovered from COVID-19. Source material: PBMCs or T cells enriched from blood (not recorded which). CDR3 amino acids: CASSLGPLGTEAFF. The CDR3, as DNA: TGCGCCAGCAGCTTGGGCCCCCTCGGCACTGAAGCTTTCTTT.